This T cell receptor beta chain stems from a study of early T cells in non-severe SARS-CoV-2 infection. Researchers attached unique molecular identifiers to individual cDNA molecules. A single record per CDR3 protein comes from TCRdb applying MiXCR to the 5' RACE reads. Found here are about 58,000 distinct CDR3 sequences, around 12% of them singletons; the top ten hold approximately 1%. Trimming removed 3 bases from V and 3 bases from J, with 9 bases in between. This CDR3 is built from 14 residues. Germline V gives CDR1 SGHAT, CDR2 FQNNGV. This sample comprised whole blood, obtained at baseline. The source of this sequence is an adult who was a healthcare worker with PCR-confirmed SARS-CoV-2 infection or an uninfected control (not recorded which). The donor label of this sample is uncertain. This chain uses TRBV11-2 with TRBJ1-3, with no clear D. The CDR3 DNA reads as TGTGCCAGCAGCTTTTCCCTGGATGGAAACACCATATATTTT. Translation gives CASSFSLDGNTIYF.